This TCR beta chain is drawn from a study of shared clonotypes between healthy human individuals. About the research overall: Each donor's CD8 memory used one plate, CD8 naive two, each CD4 subset three. Study-level findings and limits: Sharing across a few donors was seen in around 5% of naive CD4 clonotypes.

As for this clone: As yet, its antigen is unknown.

Unmatched junction bases numbered 10, after V lost 5 bases and J lost 5 bases. Germline V gene data show CDR1 as SGHAT and CDR2 as FQNNGV. This CDR3 region has 16 residues. CD8 cells classed as naive were CD45RO-negative and positively selected for CCR7, excluding terminally differentiated effector memory CD45RA+ cells. Each sample came from a Caucasian adult donor living in Nashville, Tennessee. Original analysis: Quality scores were absent from the junction-only immunoSEQ sequences, so filtering differed. Profiled with immunoSEQ multiplex PCR; TCRdb holds only in-frame clones, not every one. D and trimming come from the DNA, and the V and J calls and clone size come from that table. The sample yields 550,000 to 750,000 clones, 92% seen once.

The receptor was isolated from a man in his thirties or forties in good health. V is TRBV11-2 and J is TRBJ2-5; 11 positions match TRBD2. Sequenced input: naive CD8+ T cells sorted from blood. The CDR3 loop reads CASSPHRTSGQETQYF. CDR3 coding DNA: TGTGCCAGCAGCCCCCACCGGACTAGCGGGCAGGAGACCCAGTACTTC.